These T cell receptor beta chains were read from a single sample in a study of regulatory T cells in long-lasting Graves disease. In TCRdb, the multiplex PCR reads were re-called with MiXCR into one record per CDR3 protein. There are around 450,000 distinct CDR3 sequences in the sample; around 16% occur only once, and roughly 8% lies in the top ten. These records were also assigned to another study, of T cells in Graves' hyperthyroidism and ophthalmopathy.

The sequences come from peripheral blood mononuclear cells (PBMCs), collected at new diagnosis, from a patient treated with antithyroid drugs. All receptors come from a woman aged 40 to 50 with Graves disease. CDR3s include the opening cysteine and the closing phenylalanine or tryptophan. The order of the fields is D gene, clone size, J gene, V gene, CDR3 protein, CDR3 DNA. The D gene is left open where the match is weak. A clone size is listed for some rows: how often the clone was seen (once, few, many), or a class if it is expanded.

. few TRBJ2-3 TRBV19 CASSISISTDTQYF TGTGCCAGTAGTATAAGCATTAGCACAGATACGCAGTATTTT
. many TRBJ2-1 TRBV5-5 CASSRAPLSYNEQFF TGTGCCAGCAGCCGAGCCCCACTTTCCTACAATGAGCAGTTCTTC
TRBD1 many TRBJ1-3 TRBV12-5 CASGRDSSRDTIYF TGTGCTAGTGGCCGGGACAGCAGTCGCGACACCATATATTTT
TRBD2 many TRBJ2-1 TRBV7-3 CASSLGPHGTSGLGSYNEQFF TGTGCCAGCAGCTTAGGCCCCCACGGGACTAGCGGGCTGGGCTCCTACAATGAGCAGTTCTTC
. many TRBJ2-1 TRBV12-3/TRBV12-4 CASSLALPGARYNEQFF TGTGCCAGCAGTTTAGCGCTACCGGGGGCAAGGTACAATGAGCAGTTCTTC
. many TRBJ2-7 TRBV28 CASSHLSYEQYF TGTGCCAGCAGCCATCTATCCTACGAGCAGTACTTC
. few TRBJ1-4 TRBV11-2 CASSLVGIGGEKLFF TGTGCCAGCAGCTTAGTTGGGATTGGGGGTGAAAAACTGTTTTTT
TRBD2 many TRBJ2-4 TRBV28 CASSPRTSGAKNIQYF TGTGCCAGCAGTCCCCGGACTAGCGGAGCCAAAAACATTCAGTACTTC
. many TRBJ2-3 TRBV18 CASSPYTGYTDTQYF TGTGCCAGCTCACCGTATACAGGCTACACAGATACGCAGTATTTT
. . TRBJ2-5 TRBV20-1 CSAQETGVPLETQYF TGCAGTGCTCAGGAGACGGGGGTTCCCTTAGAGACCCAGTACTTC
TRBD1 many TRBJ2-3 TRBV15 CATSRELPAPGTGPGGTQYF TGTGCCACCAGCAGAGAGTTACCAGCCCCCGGGACAGGGCCGGGAGGTACGCAGTATTTT
. few TRBJ2-7 TRBV19 CASSPDNPYEQYF TGTGCCAGTAGTCCAGACAACCCCTACGAGCAGTACTTC
TRBD1 many TRBJ2-5 TRBV5-8 CASSFGTGQGAGETQYF TGTGCCAGCAGCTTTGGAACGGGACAGGGGGCTGGAGAGACCCAGTACTTC
. many TRBJ1-2 TRBV19 CASSLTPTGNYGYTF TGTGCCAGTAGTTTGACCCCAACTGGGAACTATGGCTACACCTTC
. . TRBJ2-7 TRBV11-3 CASSLGGFGEQYF TGTGCCAGCAGCTTAGGAGGATTTGGCGAGCAGTACTTC
TRBD2 . TRBJ2-1 TRBV28 CASSASSGVNNEQFF TGTGCCAGCAGCGCCTCTAGCGGGGTGAACAATGAGCAGTTCTTC
. . TRBJ1-2 TRBV30 CAWSGSGHLSDGYTF TGTGCCTGGAGTGGAAGCGGACACCTCTCCGATGGCTACACCTTC